One T cell receptor beta chain is described in this entry. Its antigen is unknown. There are no base qualities to consult, and no much larger clone falls within one base. Taken from cysteine to phenylalanine, the CDR3 has 16 residues. Solely the CDR3 DNA is kept, with 48 bases framed from the first base. Trimming at the junction amounts to 8 bases on V and 5 bases on J, and the germline ends lie 27 bases apart. From the germline V gene (reference sequence), CDR1 is GTSNPN and CDR2 is SVGIG. This specimen comes from a study of T cell responses to AZD1222 COVID-19 vaccine listed by TCRdb under 2021. The study in broad terms: TCR sequencing covered some 240 trial participants: 200 to 220 given two doses of AZD1222 and 26 given two doses of MenACWY control vaccine. Trial participants were enrolled into age subgroups of 18-55, 56-69 and 70-plus years, which contained 148, 28 and 57 TCR-sequenced participants, respectively. Overall results and qualifications from the work: The vaccine-associated CD4 TCRs covered the entire spike protein, and the dominant responses fell in regions 160-218 and 743-854. The 56-69-year group was small, and its depth increase did not reach significance, likely because of low power. After two AZD1222 doses, both the breadth and the depth of spike-specific TCRs were significantly higher than at day 0 and than in MenACWY recipients. Only six AZD1222 recipients were SARS-CoV-2 seropositive at baseline, limiting conclusions about previously exposed vaccinees. No day 14 peak-response samples were available, so repertoires were characterized only after the peak T cell response. Nearly half of unique spike-specific TCRs reportedly recognized epitopes outside regions mutated in the B.1.351 and B.1.1.7 variants. Participants were mostly white British, with more females than males. The authors suggested clonal diversity may have been underestimated.

Per the publication, the time point label means: baseline before first vaccination. Per the publication, the treatment or condition label means: meningococcal conjugate vaccine given as trial control. Vaccinee samples came from UK trials COV001 and COV002, including a single-blind randomized controlled phase 2/3 trial of AZD1222 (ChAdOx1 nCoV-19) in healthy adults. For TCRbeta chain sequencing, PBMC samples from trial participants were taken at day 0 and at day 28 after the second dose. The CDR3 regions of human TCRbeta chains were analyzed by immunosequencing. Processing in the source paper ran as follows. Repertoire TCRs were matched against a reference library of SARS-CoV-2-specific TCRs generated with the MIRA antigen-specificity platform. Breadth was defined as the fraction of unique TCRs that were SARS-CoV-2-associated. Depth was defined as the fraction of total T cells that were SARS-CoV-2-associated. Using the MIRA data, every spike-specific TCR was mapped to the spike region that the TCR reacted to and assigned to either a CD4 or a CD8 class. Log10-transformed breadth and depth values were compared by one-way ANOVA with Sidak's multiple comparisons tests. TCRdb stores this immuneACCESS table with in-frame sequences only. Part of the clones is absent; in the studies checked, under half of the shortfall reflects unresolved V genes, and no reason is known for the rest. V and J calls and clone size are those listed in that table; D and trimming were worked out from the DNA. A total of some 130,000 clones appear in this sample, about 90% of them only once. Roughly 20% of the sample rests with the top ten.

The source was peripheral blood, collected on day 0 of MenACWY control vaccination. This TCR was recovered from an adult in good health. The V and J genes are TRBV30 and TRBJ2-5; TRBD1 is possibly the D segment (5 matching bases). The CDR3 region reads CAVLGRGNPRPETQYF. The DNA sequence is given as TGTGCCGTTCTGGGAAGGGGTAATCCACGCCCGGAGACCCAGTACTTC.